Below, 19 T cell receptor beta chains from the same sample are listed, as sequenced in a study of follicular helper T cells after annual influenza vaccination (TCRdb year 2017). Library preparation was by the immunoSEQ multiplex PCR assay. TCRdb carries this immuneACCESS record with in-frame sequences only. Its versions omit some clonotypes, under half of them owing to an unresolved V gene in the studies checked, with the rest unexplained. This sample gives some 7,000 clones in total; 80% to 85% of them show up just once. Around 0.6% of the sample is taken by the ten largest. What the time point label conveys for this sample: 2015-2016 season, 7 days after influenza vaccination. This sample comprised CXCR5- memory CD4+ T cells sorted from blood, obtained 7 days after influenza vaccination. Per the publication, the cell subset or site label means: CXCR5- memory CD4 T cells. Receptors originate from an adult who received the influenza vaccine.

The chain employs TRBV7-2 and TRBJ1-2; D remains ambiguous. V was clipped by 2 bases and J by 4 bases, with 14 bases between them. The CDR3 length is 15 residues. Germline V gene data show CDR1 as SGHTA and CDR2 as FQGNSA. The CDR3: CASSLNRAVGYGYTF. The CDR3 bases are TGTGCCAGCAGCTTAAATAGGGCGGTCGGCTATGGCTACACCTTC.

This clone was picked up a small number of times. CDR3 protein: CASSIMGALQYGNEQFF. In DNA, the CDR3 is TGTGCCAGTAGTATTATGGGGGCCCTACAATATGGAAATGAGCAGTTCTTC. The V and J genes are TRBV19 and TRBJ2-1, with D possibly being TRBD1 (6 bases). Germline CDR1 reads LNHDA; CDR2 reads SQIVND (reference sequence). V lost 3 bases and J lost 7, with 22 bases in between. This CDR3 region has 17 residues.

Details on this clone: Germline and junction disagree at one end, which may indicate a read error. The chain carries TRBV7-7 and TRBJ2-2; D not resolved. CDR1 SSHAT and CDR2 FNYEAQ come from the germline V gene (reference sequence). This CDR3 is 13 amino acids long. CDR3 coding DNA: TGTGCTAGCAGCGTCGACCGTACCGGGGAGCTGTTTTTT. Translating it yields CASSVDRTGELFF.

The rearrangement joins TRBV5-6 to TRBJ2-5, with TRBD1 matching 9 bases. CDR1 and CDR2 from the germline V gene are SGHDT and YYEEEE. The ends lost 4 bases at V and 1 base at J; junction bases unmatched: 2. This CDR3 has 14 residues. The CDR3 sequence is CASSRTGAQETQYF. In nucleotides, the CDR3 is TGTGCCAGCAGCAGGACAGGGGCCCAAGAGACCCAGTACTTC.

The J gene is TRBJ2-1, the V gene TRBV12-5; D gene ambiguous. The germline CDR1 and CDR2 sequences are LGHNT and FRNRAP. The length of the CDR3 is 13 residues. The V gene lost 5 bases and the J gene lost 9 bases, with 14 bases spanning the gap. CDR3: CASGPRLDGEQFF. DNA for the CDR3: TGTGCTAGTGGTCCCCGGCTCGACGGTGAGCAGTTCTTC.

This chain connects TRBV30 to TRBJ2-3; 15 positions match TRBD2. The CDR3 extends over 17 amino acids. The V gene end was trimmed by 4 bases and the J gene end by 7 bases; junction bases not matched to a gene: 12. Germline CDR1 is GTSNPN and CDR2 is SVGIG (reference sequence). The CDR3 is CAWTPLRTSGRANTQYF. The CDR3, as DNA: TGTGCCTGGACCCCTCTCCGGACTAGCGGGAGGGCTAATACGCAGTATTTT.

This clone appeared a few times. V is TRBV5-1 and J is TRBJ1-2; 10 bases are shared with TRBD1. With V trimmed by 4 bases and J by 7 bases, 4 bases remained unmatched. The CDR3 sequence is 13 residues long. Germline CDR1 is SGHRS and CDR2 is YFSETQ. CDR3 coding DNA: TGCGCCAGCAGCGGGGACAGGGGCGGTGGCTACACCTTC. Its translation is CASSGDRGGGYTF.

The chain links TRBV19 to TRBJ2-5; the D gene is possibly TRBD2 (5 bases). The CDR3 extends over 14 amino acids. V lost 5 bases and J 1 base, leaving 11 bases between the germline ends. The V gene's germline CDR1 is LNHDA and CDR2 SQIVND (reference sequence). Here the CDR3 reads CASSEWTVQETQYF. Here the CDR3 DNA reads TGTGCCAGTAGTGAATGGACTGTCCAAGAGACCCAGTACTTC.

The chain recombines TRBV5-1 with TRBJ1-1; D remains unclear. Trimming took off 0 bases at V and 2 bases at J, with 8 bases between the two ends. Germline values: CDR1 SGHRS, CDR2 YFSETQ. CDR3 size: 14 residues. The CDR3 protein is CASSLGVVNTEAFF. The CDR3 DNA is TGCGCCAGCAGCTTGGGAGTGGTAAACACTGAAGCTTTCTTT.

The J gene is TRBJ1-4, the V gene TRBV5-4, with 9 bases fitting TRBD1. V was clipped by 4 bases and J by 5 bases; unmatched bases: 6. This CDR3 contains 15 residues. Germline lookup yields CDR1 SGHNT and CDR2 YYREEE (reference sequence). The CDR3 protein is CASSNNRGLNEKLFF. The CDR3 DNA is TGTGCCAGCAGCAATAACAGGGGGCTAAATGAAAAACTGTTTTTT.

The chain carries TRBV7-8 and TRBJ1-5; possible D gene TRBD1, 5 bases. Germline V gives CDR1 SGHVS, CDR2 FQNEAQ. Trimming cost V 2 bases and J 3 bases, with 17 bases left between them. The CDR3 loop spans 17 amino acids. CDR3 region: CASSLKSGAGDNQPQHF. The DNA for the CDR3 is TGTGCCAGCAGCTTAAAATCTGGGGCCGGGGACAATCAGCCCCAGCATTTT.

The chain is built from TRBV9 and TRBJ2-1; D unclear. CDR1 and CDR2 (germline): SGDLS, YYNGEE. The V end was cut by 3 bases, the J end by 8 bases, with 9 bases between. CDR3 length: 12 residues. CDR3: CASSDPRYEQFF. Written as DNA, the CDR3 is TGTGCCAGCAGCGACCCCAGGTATGAGCAGTTCTTC.

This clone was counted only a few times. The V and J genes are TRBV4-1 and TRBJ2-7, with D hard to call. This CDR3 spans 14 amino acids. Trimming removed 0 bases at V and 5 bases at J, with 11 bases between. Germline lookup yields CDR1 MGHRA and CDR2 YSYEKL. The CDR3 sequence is CASSQEFRRDEQYF. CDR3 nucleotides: TGCGCCAGCAGCCAAGAATTTAGACGTGACGAGCAGTACTTC.

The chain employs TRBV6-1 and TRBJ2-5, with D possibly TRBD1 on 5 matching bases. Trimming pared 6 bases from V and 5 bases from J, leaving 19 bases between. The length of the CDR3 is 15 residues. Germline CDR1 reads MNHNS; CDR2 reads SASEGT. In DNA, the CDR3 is TGTGCCAGCAGCCTAGGGGCTCTCCGCCGGGAGACCCAGTACTTC. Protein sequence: CASSLGALRRETQYF.

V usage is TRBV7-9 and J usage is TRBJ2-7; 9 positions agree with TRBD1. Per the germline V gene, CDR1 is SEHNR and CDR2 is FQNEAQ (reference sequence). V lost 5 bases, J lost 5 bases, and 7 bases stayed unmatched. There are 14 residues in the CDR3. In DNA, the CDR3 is TGTGCCAGCAGCGCCTCCGGGACAGGGAACGAGCAGTACTTC. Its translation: CASSASGTGNEQYF. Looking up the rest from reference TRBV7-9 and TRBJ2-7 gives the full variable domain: DTGVSQNPRHKITKRGQNVTFRCDPISEHNRLYWYRQTLGQGPEFLTYFQNEAQLEKSRLLSDRFSAERPKGSFSTLEIQRTEQGDSAMYLCASSASGTGNEQYFGPGTRLTVT.

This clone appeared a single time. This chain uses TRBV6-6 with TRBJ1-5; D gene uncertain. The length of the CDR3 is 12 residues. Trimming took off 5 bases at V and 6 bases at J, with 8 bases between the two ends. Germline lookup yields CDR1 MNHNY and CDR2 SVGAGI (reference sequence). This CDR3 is CASSDAPQPQHF. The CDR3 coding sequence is TGTGCCAGCAGTGATGCCCCTCAGCCCCAGCATTTT.

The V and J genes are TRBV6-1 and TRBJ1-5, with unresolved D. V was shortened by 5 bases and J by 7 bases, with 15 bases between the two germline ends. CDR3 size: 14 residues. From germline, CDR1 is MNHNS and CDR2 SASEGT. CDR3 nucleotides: TGTGCCAGCAGTCCCCCCATAGCCGGACAGCCCCAGCATTTT. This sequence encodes CASSPPIAGQPQHF.

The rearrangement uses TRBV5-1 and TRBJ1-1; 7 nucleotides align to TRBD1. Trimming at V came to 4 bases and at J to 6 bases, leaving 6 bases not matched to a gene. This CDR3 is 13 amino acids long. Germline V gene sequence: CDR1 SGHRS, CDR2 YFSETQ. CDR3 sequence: CASSTSTGSEAFF. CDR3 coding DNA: TGCGCCAGCAGCACCTCGACAGGGTCTGAAGCTTTCTTT.

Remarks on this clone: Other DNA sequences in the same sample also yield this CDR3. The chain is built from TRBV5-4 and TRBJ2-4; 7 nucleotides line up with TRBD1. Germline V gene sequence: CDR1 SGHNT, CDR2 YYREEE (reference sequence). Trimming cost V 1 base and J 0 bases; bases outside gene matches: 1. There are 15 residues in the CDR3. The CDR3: CASSLQGVAKNIQYF. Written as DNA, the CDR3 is TGTGCCAGCAGCTTGCAGGGGGTAGCCAAAAACATTCAGTACTTC. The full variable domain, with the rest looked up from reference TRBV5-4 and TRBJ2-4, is ETGVTQSPTHLIKTRGQQVTLRCSSQSGHNTVSWYQQALGQGPQFIFQYYREEENGRGNFPPRFSGLQFPNYSSELNVNALELDDSALYLCASSLQGVAKNIQYFGAGTRLSVL.